Given below is one TCR beta chain in context. Its cognate antigen is unknown. This specimen includes other DNA sequences encoding the same CDR3. This table comes from immunoSEQ multiplex PCR, and its TCRdb copy is limited to in-frame clones, with some not included. The sample yields 2.5 million or so clones, about 92% seen once. Healthy HIV-negative adults without recent acute infections or vaccinations served as donors. Germline CDR1 is LNHDA and CDR2 is SQIVND (reference sequence). The ends were cut back, 4 bases at V and 2 bases at J, with 9 bases in the middle. The CDR3 consists of 14 residues. This specimen belongs to a study of shared clonotypes between healthy human individuals. Study information: Donors were a couple of women and a few men aged 18 to 49. Findings of the study overall: At large depth, rarefaction still showed sorted-subset sequencing to be incomplete.

Sample: naive CD4+ T cells sorted from blood. Subset denoted: CD45RA+ positively selected. The chain carries TRBV19 and TRBJ1-5; D call uncertain. The TCR originated in a man between 18 and 29 years old in good health. The CDR3 nucleotides are TGTGCCAGTAGTAATCCCGGTGGCAATCAGCCCCAGCATTTT. Amino acids: CASSNPGGNQPQHF.